These 2 T cell receptor beta chains came from one sample sequenced in a study of OX40 agonist ivuxolimab in advanced cancers. Clones were sequenced by immunoSEQ multiplex PCR, and TCRdb holds only the in-frame ones, with some missing. The sample has about 70,000 clones, nearly 90% seen once; the top ten hold roughly 10%. This material consisted of CD4+ or CD8+ T cells sorted from blood, taken in a trial of the OX40 agonist ivuxolimab. These receptors all come from an adult with an advanced solid tumor such as melanoma, head and neck, liver or kidney cancer.

This clone was counted once. CDR3 amino acids: CASSWDTDEKLFF. As DNA, the CDR3 is TGTGCCAGCAGTTGGGACACCGATGAAAAACTGTTTTTT. The chain joins TRBV28 to TRBJ1-4; possible D gene TRBD1, 6 bases. The germline V gene has CDR1 MDHEN and CDR2 SYDVKM. Trimming cost V 4 bases and J 6 bases, with 9 bases left between them. CDR3 length: 13 residues.

The V and J genes are TRBV5-6 and TRBJ1-6; a possible D gene is TRBD1 (6 bases). Per the germline V gene, CDR1 is SGHDT and CDR2 is YYEEEE. The V and J ends lost 3 bases and 5 bases respectively, with 18 bases between them. The CDR3 covers 17 residues. CDR3 sequence reads: CASSSPLRDTDNSPLHF. The CDR3 DNA is TGTGCCAGCAGCTCCCCGCTTAGGGACACCGATAATTCACCCCTCCACTTT.